The 26 T cell receptor beta chains given below trace back to one sample, sequenced in a study of blood T cell repertoires in COVID-19. Sequencing was performed with immunoSEQ multiplex PCR; in TCRdb, only in-frame clones are kept and a portion is missing. Of tens of thousands of clones in the sample, 75% to 90% are singletons; the top ten hold more than 6.5%. The sample was peripheral blood. All receptors derive from a human donor with active COVID-19. The donor label of this sample is uncertain.

This clone was found once. The chain is built from TRBV18 and TRBJ2-7, with 8 bases lining up with TRBD1. Germline V gene data show CDR1 as KGHSH and CDR2 as LQKENI. J was trimmed by 5 bases and V by 4 bases; bases with no gene match: 4. CDR3 size: 13 residues. CDR3 region: CASSQDRADEQYF. CDR3 nucleotide sequence: TGTGCCAGCTCACAGGACAGGGCGGACGAGCAGTACTTC.

V is TRBV5-1 and J is TRBJ2-7; possible D gene TRBD1, 5 bases. The CDR3 contains 15 residues. V shed 1 base and J shed 2 bases, with 13 bases lying between them. The germline CDR1 and CDR2 sequences are SGHRS and YFSETQ. CDR3 in amino acids: CASSLTGKITYEQYF. CDR3 coding DNA: TGCGCCAGCAGCTTGACAGGAAAGATCACCTACGAGCAGTACTTC.

The rearrangement links TRBV29-1 to TRBJ2-7, with D possibly called TRBD1 or TRBD2 (5 bases each). The CDR3 extends over 14 amino acids. V was clipped by 7 bases and J by 0 bases, with 16 bases between them. In germline, CDR1 is SQVTM, CDR2 ANQGSEA. The CDR3 spells CSARGYRRSYEQYF. DNA of the CDR3: TGCAGCGCGAGGGGATACAGGCGCTCCTACGAGCAGTACTTC.

This rearrangement joins TRBV6-5 to TRBJ1-5; D is possibly TRBD1 (6 bases). The V end was cut by 6 bases, the J end by 0 bases, with 9 bases between. The CDR3 sequence is 14 residues long. Germline V gene data show CDR1 as MNHEY and CDR2 as SVGAGI. The chain's CDR3 is CASRPDSSNQPQHF. Written as DNA, the CDR3 is TGTGCCAGCAGACCGGACAGTAGCAATCAGCCCCAGCATTTT.

V and J are TRBV10-3 and TRBJ1-1, with TRBD1 matching 8 bases. This CDR3 has 16 amino acids. From germline, CDR1 is ENHRY and CDR2 SYGVKD. The trim removed 5 bases at V and 0 bases at J, leaving 8 bases unmatched. CDR3 coding DNA: TGTGCCATCAGTCCGGCGACAGGGGCCATGAACACTGAAGCTTTCTTT. This encodes CAISPATGAMNTEAFF.

This sequence joins TRBV3-1 (or the pseudogene TRBV3-2) and TRBJ1-5; D is undetermined. V lost 3 bases and J 3 bases, leaving 6 bases between the germline ends. The CDR3 length is 13 residues. From germline, CDR1 is LGHDT and CDR2 YNNKEL (reference sequence). CDR3 sequence reads: CASSQQFNQPQHF. The CDR3 coding sequence is TGTGCCAGCAGCCAGCAGTTCAATCAGCCCCAGCATTTT.

The CDR3 DNA sequence: TGTGCCAGCTCTCTCCGGGAACCCCGCGGGAGTTACGAGCAGTACTTC. It is translated as CASSLREPRGSYEQYF. J is TRBJ2-7 and V is TRBV18; TRBD2 aligns across 7 bases. J was trimmed by 4 bases and V by 6 bases; bases with no gene match: 15. There are 16 residues in the CDR3. Germline CDR1 reads KGHSH; CDR2 reads LQKENI.

V and J are TRBV6-5 and TRBJ2-1, with 7 bases fitting TRBD2. The V gene's germline CDR1 is MNHEY and CDR2 SVGAGI. Trimming removed 6 bases from V and 4 bases from J; junction bases left unmatched: 9. The CDR3 extends over 15 amino acids. The CDR3 DNA sequence: TGTGCCAGCAGCCGACTTGCGGGAGCTTACAATGAGCAGTTCTTC. Translating it yields CASSRLAGAYNEQFF.

The chain links TRBV5-1 to TRBJ2-1, with 8 bases lining up with TRBD2. The CDR3 is 15 residues long. CDR1 and CDR2 (germline): SGHRS, YFSETQ. The V gene end was trimmed by 4 bases and the J gene end by 8 bases; junction bases not matched to a gene: 11. CDR3 loop: CASSGLGAGGHEQFF. CDR3 DNA sequence: TGCGCCAGCAGCGGGTTAGGGGCGGGAGGCCATGAGCAGTTCTTC.

The chain couples TRBV29-1 to TRBJ1-2, with TRBD1 matching 7 bases. Germline CDR1 SQVTM, CDR2 ANQGSEA. This CDR3 is 14 amino acids long. With V trimmed by 3 bases and J by 6 bases, 10 bases remained unmatched. CDR3 loop: CSVEPPGGYNGYTF. DNA for the CDR3: TGCAGCGTTGAGCCGCCAGGGGGTTACAATGGCTACACCTTC. Using reference TRBV29-1 and TRBJ1-2 for the parts outside the CDR3, the full variable domain is SAVISQKPSRDICQRGTSLTIQCQVDSQVTMMFWYRQQPGQSLTLIATANQGSEATYESGFVIDKFPISRPNLTFSTLTVSNMSPEDSSIYLCSVEPPGGYNGYTFGSGTRLTVV.

The rearrangement joins TRBV25-1 to TRBJ1-2; D ambiguous. The length of the CDR3 is 13 residues. Trimming stripped 8 bases from V and 7 bases from J, with 17 bases between. Per germline, CDR1 MGHDK and CDR2 SYGVNS. The CDR3: CASSGGFGVGYTF. CDR3 bases: TGTGCCAGCTCGGGAGGATTTGGGGTTGGCTACACCTTC.

V is TRBV9 and J is TRBJ1-6; no clear D. The V gene's germline CDR1 is SGDLS and CDR2 YYNGEE. Trimming stripped 4 bases from V and 0 bases from J, with 8 bases between. The CDR3 length is 15 residues. The CDR3 DNA follows: TGTGCCAGCAGCCACGACAACTCCTATAATTCACCCCTCCACTTT. Protein: CASSHDNSYNSPLHF.

The V and J genes are TRBV15 and TRBJ2-3; D gene uncertain. The CDR3 is 14 amino acids. The V gene's germline CDR1 is LNHNV and CDR2 YYDKDF (reference sequence). V was cut by 7 bases and J by 1 base, with 12 bases left in between. CDR3 sequence: CATMNTFRTDTQYF. CDR3 DNA sequence: TGTGCCACCATGAACACGTTCCGCACAGATACGCAGTATTTT.

The sample holds a few counts of this clone. This chain links TRBV30 with TRBJ2-2, with D possibly TRBD1 on 5 matching bases. CDR1 and CDR2 from the germline V gene are GTSNPN and SVGIG (reference sequence). This CDR3 has 15 residues. Trimming removed 0 bases at V and 3 bases at J, with 11 bases between. The CDR3 DNA reads as TGTGCCTGGAGTGTACTTATAGGGGACACCGGGGAGCTGTTTTTT. Translating it yields CAWSVLIGDTGELFF.

As DNA, the CDR3 is TGTGCCAGCAGCGTCGGGCTAGCGTCCTACAATGAGCAGTTCTTC. Residues: CASSVGLASYNEQFF. J is TRBJ2-1 and V is TRBV9; maybe TRBD2 (6 bases). Trimming removed 2 bases at V and 1 base at J, with 10 bases between. This CDR3 region has 15 residues. Looked up from germline, CDR1 is SGDLS and CDR2 is YYNGEE.

The gene calls are TRBV4-1 and TRBJ2-1; D remains ambiguous. CDR1 and CDR2 from the germline V gene are MGHRA and YSYEKL. The V gene lost 1 base and the J gene lost 4 bases, with 11 bases spanning the gap. The CDR3 runs 15 residues. CDR3 protein: CASSQAPPIYNEQFF. CDR3 nucleotides: TGCGCCAGCAGCCAAGCCCCCCCTATTTACAATGAGCAGTTCTTC.

The count of this clone is one. V usage is TRBV5-4 and J usage is TRBJ2-1; 7 bases map to TRBD2. Germline loops: CDR1 SGHNT, CDR2 YYREEE (reference sequence). Trimming at V came to 0 bases and at J to 5 bases, leaving 5 bases not matched to a gene. The CDR3 covers 15 residues. The CDR3: CASSLDRGGHNEQFF. CDR3 coding DNA: TGTGCCAGCAGCTTGGATCGCGGGGGACACAATGAGCAGTTCTTC.

This chain's CDR3 is CASSDRQRGGYTF. The CDR3 DNA follows: TGTGCCAGCAGTGACAGGCAAAGGGGCGGCTACACCTTC. V gene TRBV6-1 combines with J gene TRBJ1-2; a possible D gene is TRBD1 (5 bases). The CDR3 spans 13 residues. Per germline, CDR1 MNHNS and CDR2 SASEGT. V lost 3 bases, J lost 8 bases, and 13 bases lay in between.

The chain recombines TRBV4-1 with TRBJ1-5, with D perhaps TRBD1 (6 bases). The CDR3 contains 16 residues. With 0 bases removed from V and 1 base from J, the gap between germline ends came to 10 bases. Looked up from germline, CDR1 is MGHRA and CDR2 is YSYEKL. The CDR3 sequence: CASSQEGALSNQPQHF. Written as DNA, the CDR3 is TGCGCCAGCAGCCAAGAGGGGGCGTTGAGCAATCAGCCCCAGCATTTT.

V is TRBV29-1 and J is TRBJ2-6; TRBD1 agrees at 9 bases. V shed 0 bases and J 0 bases; nucleotides not matched to a gene: 9. Germline CDR1 is SQVTM and CDR2 is ANQGSEA. The CDR3 consists of 19 residues. CDR3 residues: CSVEDRPGQGYSGANVLTF. CDR3 DNA: TGCAGCGTTGAAGACAGACCGGGACAGGGTTACTCTGGGGCCAACGTCCTGACTTTC.

This chain links TRBV7-2 with TRBJ2-5; 9 bases are shared with TRBD2. The trim removed 7 bases at V and 1 base at J, leaving 10 bases unmatched. Germline values: CDR1 SGHTA, CDR2 FQGNSA. CDR3 length equals 16 residues. The CDR3 reads CASNLLAGLAQETQYF. CDR3 coding DNA: TGTGCCAGCAACCTCCTAGCGGGGCTGGCCCAAGAGACCCAGTACTTC.

The V gene is TRBV7-2, the J gene TRBJ2-2; 8 bases agree with TRBD2. Unmatched junction bases numbered 9, after V lost 7 bases and J lost 5 bases. This CDR3 region has 15 residues. The germline CDR1 and CDR2 sequences are SGHTA and FQGNSA. The CDR3 loop reads CASTPAGVGTGELFF. CDR3 DNA: TGTGCCAGCACCCCAGCGGGAGTAGGGACCGGGGAGCTGTTTTTT.

V and J are TRBV7-9 and TRBJ2-7, with D maybe TRBD1 (5 bases). CDR1 is SEHNR and CDR2 is FQNEAQ in the germline V gene (reference sequence). Trimming stripped 5 bases from V and 4 bases from J, with 21 bases between. The CDR3 runs 16 residues. CDR3 bases: TGTGCCAGCAGCCCCCTCGTTGGCGGACAAAATTACGAGCAGTACTTC. Translating it yields CASSPLVGGQNYEQYF.

This clone has just a few counts. This CDR3 is CASSLTPSPYEQYF. CDR3 DNA: TGTGCCAGCAGCTTAACCCCTTCCCCTTACGAGCAGTACTTC. The chain recombines TRBV7-3 with TRBJ2-7; D call uncertain. Germline loops: CDR1 SGHTA, CDR2 FQGTGA. Trimming removed 0 bases at V and 4 bases at J, with 10 bases between. This CDR3 region has 14 residues.

This chain links TRBV2 with TRBJ2-3; TRBD2 matches at 12 bases. The CDR3 contains 17 residues. With V trimmed by 6 bases and J by 1 base, 8 bases remained unmatched. The germline CDR1 and CDR2 sequences are SNHLY and FYNNEI. Here the CDR3 DNA reads TGTGCCAGCAGGGAGAGGAGGACTAGCGGGGGCACAGATACGCAGTATTTT. This gives the protein CASRERRTSGGTDTQYF. Full variable domain (outside the CDR3, taken from reference TRBV2 and TRBJ2-3): EPEVTQTPSHQVTQMGQEVILRCVPISNHLYFYWYRQILGQKVEFLVSFYNNEISEKSEIFDDQFSVERPDGSNFTLKIRSTKLEDSAMYFCASRERRTSGGTDTQYFGPGTRLTVL.

The V call is TRBV4-3, the J call TRBJ2-1; TRBD2 agrees at 7 bases. The CDR3 totals 13 residues. CDR1 LGHNA and CDR2 YSLEER come from the germline V gene. V dropped 0 bases and J dropped 15; count of bases not matched to a gene: 8. CDR3 sequence: CASSQDRGVGRFF. The CDR3 region has the DNA TGCGCCAGCAGCCAAGATCGGGGGGTTGGACGGTTCTTC.